The rows below give T cell receptor beta chains drawn from one sample of a study of CD8+ T cells in alopecia areata. Using immunoSEQ multiplex PCR, the repertoire was profiled, and TCRdb retains in-frame clones only, with some absent. The table has 100,000 to 150,000 clones, approximately 58% seen once; the top ten hold less than 5.5%. Sequenced here: CD4+ T cells sorted from blood, sampled at week 0. These TCRs come from a human donor with alopecia areata. Both conserved end residues are part of each CDR3. The D gene is left open where the match is weak. Not all rows give a size; the values are once, few, many and, for expanded clones, a class.

>TRBV2|TRBJ2-3|.|.
CASSFSTDTQYF
TGTGCCAGCAGTTTCTCCACAGATACGCAGTATTTT
>TRBV7-2|TRBJ2-2|.|.
CASSLRFRDTGELFF
TGTGCCAGCAGCTTAAGGTTTCGGGACACCGGGGAGCTGTTTTTT
>TRBV5-1|TRBJ2-5|.|.
CASSLVRQGMETQYF
TGCGCCAGCAGCTTGGTACGGCAGGGGATGGAGACCCAGTACTTC
>TRBV29-1|TRBJ1-5|.|.
CSVLTDPHQPQHF
TGCAGCGTTCTGACAGACCCGCATCAGCCCCAGCATTTT
>TRBV6-4|TRBJ1-2|.|.
CASTQSPGGGYGYTF
TGTGCCAGCACCCAGAGCCCGGGGGGAGGCTATGGCTACACCTTC
>TRBV27|TRBJ1-5|.|.
CASSGGNGNQPQHF
TGTGCCAGCAGTGGGGGGAACGGCAATCAGCCCCAGCATTTT
>TRBV7-2|TRBJ2-7|.|.
CASSPDRSSPEQYF
TGTGCCAGCAGTCCGGACCGGAGCAGCCCCGAGCAGTACTTC
>TRBV5-1|TRBJ2-1|TRBD2|few
CASSLELGLLNEQFF
TGCGCCAGCAGCTTGGAACTGGGACTACTAAATGAGCAGTTCTTC
>TRBV19|TRBJ1-2|.|many
CASSNRESGYTF
TGTGCCAGTAGTAACAGGGAGAGTGGCTACACCTTC
>TRBV7-8|TRBJ1-5|.|few
CASSLQTVSNQPQHF
TGTGCCAGCAGCTTACAGACGGTTAGCAATCAGCCCCAGCATTTT
>TRBV27|TRBJ2-4|TRBD1|.
CATRGMRGRHAGHIQYF
TGTGCCACCCGAGGAATGAGGGGGCGGCATGCTGGTCACATTCAGTACTTC
>TRBV27|TRBJ2-5|.|.
CASSLRSGRQETQYF
TGTGCCAGCAGTTTGCGGTCAGGTCGCCAAGAGACCCAGTACTTC
>TRBV5-4|TRBJ2-5|.|.
CASSGRAGTYETQYF
TGTGCCAGCAGCGGCCGTGCAGGGACGTACGAGACCCAGTACTTC
>TRBV6-6|TRBJ1-4|.|few
CASSYPGTAGEKLFF
TGTGCCAGCAGTTACCCTGGGACCGCCGGTGAAAAACTGTTTTTT
>TRBV5-1|TRBJ1-1|TRBD1|few
CASSNTGTGDTEAFF
TGCGCCAGCAGCAATACCGGGACAGGGGATACTGAAGCTTTCTTT
>TRBV7-7|TRBJ2-5|TRBD2|.
CASSYGLAGAQETQYF
TGTGCCAGCAGCTACGGACTAGCGGGTGCTCAAGAGACCCAGTACTTC
>TRBV5-4|TRBJ2-3|TRBD2|.
CASMGGGALTDTQYF
TGTGCCAGCATGGGCGGGGGGGCCTTAACAGATACGCAGTATTTT
>TRBV2|TRBJ1-1|TRBD1|.
CARGTGIMNTEAFF
TGTGCCAGAGGGACAGGGATAATGAACACTGAAGCTTTCTTT
>TRBV5-1|TRBJ2-5|.|.
CASSIRAVGETQYF
TGCGCCAGCAGCATTCGAGCGGTCGGGGAGACCCAGTACTTC
>TRBV14|TRBJ1-1|.|.
CASSEVLWSTEAFF
TGTGCCAGCAGCGAAGTGCTTTGGAGCACTGAAGCTTTCTTT
>TRBV25-1|TRBJ2-5|.|.
CASSASLGETQYF
TGTGCCAGCAGTGCGTCCCTGGGAGAGACCCAGTACTTC
>TRBV18|TRBJ2-1|TRBD1|.
CASSPGTGGSYNEQFF
TGTGCCAGCTCACCTGGCACAGGGGGGTCCTACAATGAGCAGTTCTTC
>TRBV7-9|TRBJ1-4|TRBD1|few
CASSLQGAGLEKLFF
TGTGCCAGCAGCTTACAGGGGGCGGGCCTGGAAAAACTGTTTTTT
>TRBV4-1|TRBJ2-5|.|.
CASSLGREETQYF
TGCGCCAGCAGCCTCGGACGGGAAGAGACCCAGTACTTC
>TRBV10-3|TRBJ1-2|.|few
CAISLGLEGYTF
TGTGCCATCAGCCTCGGGTTGGAAGGCTACACCTTC
>TRBV2|TRBJ2-5|.|few
CASSGELETQYF
TGTGCCAGCAGTGGGGAGCTAGAGACCCAGTACTTC
>TRBV29-1|TRBJ2-6|.|few
CSVVPGGSGANVLTF
TGCAGCGTTGTTCCCGGCGGCTCTGGGGCCAACGTCCTGACTTTC
>TRBV6-1|TRBJ1-2|.|.
CASSDARQANYGYTF
TGTGCCAGCAGTGATGCCCGACAGGCTAACTATGGCTACACCTTC
>TRBV9|TRBJ1-3|.|.
CASSVMATPGNTIYF
TGTGCCAGCAGCGTAATGGCGACCCCTGGAAACACCATATATTTT
>TRBV28|TRBJ1-2|.|.
CASTQRVFNYGYTF
TGTGCCAGCACCCAAAGGGTGTTTAACTATGGCTACACCTTC
>TRBV28|TRBJ2-5|.|few
CASSLSTETQYF
TGTGCCAGCAGTTTATCCACAGAGACCCAGTACTTC
>TRBV7-8|TRBJ2-2|TRBD2|few
CASSRWEGTNTGELFF
TGTGCCAGCAGCCGTTGGGAGGGAACGAACACCGGGGAGCTGTTTTTT
>TRBV18|TRBJ2-3|.|few
CASSPPGDHTDTQYF
TGTGCCAGCTCACCACCAGGGGACCACACAGATACGCAGTATTTT
>TRBV5-1|TRBJ2-5|.|.
CASSLSPGSQETQYF
TGCGCCAGCAGCTTGAGTCCCGGGTCGCAAGAGACCCAGTACTTC
>TRBV28|TRBJ1-3|.|.
CASSPSQGSGNTIYF
TGTGCCAGCAGTCCATCACAGGGATCCGGAAACACCATATATTTT
>TRBV5-6|TRBJ2-3|.|.
CASSSFTGTRLNTQYF
TGTGCCAGCAGCTCCTTTACCGGGACTCGCCTTAATACGCAGTATTTT
>TRBV6-6|TRBJ2-7|TRBD1|.
CASRGTDFLAEQYF
TGTGCCAGCAGGGGGACAGATTTTCTTGCCGAGCAGTACTTC
>TRBV15|TRBJ2-5|.|.
CATSRGKEETQYF
TGTGCCACCAGCCGGGGAAAAGAAGAGACCCAGTACTTC
>TRBV2|TRBJ1-4|.|few
CASSKNRDGEKLFF
TGTGCCAGCAGTAAAAACAGGGATGGTGAAAAACTGTTTTTT
>TRBV4-1|TRBJ2-7|.|once
CASSQDGTRQYF
TGCGCCAGCAGCCAAGATGGGACAAGGCAGTACTTC
>TRBV4-1|TRBJ2-1|.|.
CASSQPYNEQFF
TGCGCCAGCAGCCAACCTTATAATGAGCAGTTCTTC
>TRBV5-6|TRBJ2-7|.|.
CASGLRVLTYEQYF
TGTGCCAGCGGGCTCAGGGTACTTACCTACGAGCAGTACTTC
>TRBV9|TRBJ1-6|.|few
CASSVGPSHSPLHF
TGTGCCAGCAGCGTCGGACCATCGCATTCACCCCTCCACTTT
>TRBV2|TRBJ1-2|.|.
CASSEGRGSYGYTF
TGTGCCAGCAGTGAGGGGAGGGGTTCCTATGGCTACACCTTC
>TRBV4-3|TRBJ2-3|.|.
CASSHSGRGADTQYF
TGCGCCAGCAGCCACAGCGGAAGGGGGGCAGATACGCAGTATTTT
>TRBV18|TRBJ2-1|TRBD1|few
CASSLDRVHEQFF
TGTGCCAGCTCACTCGACAGGGTCCATGAGCAGTTCTTC
>TRBV6-6|TRBJ1-5|TRBD1|few
CASSYNHDRGNQPQHF
TGTGCCAGCAGTTACAACCATGACAGGGGCAATCAGCCCCAGCATTTT
>TRBV6-5|TRBJ1-1|.|.
CASQPPGNTEAFF
TGTGCCAGCCAACCGCCGGGTAACACTGAAGCTTTCTTT
>TRBV9|TRBJ2-1|TRBD1|.
CASSVVTGGYNEQFF
TGTGCCAGCAGCGTAGTGACAGGGGGGTACAATGAGCAGTTCTTC
>TRBV7-9|TRBJ2-3|TRBD2|.
CASSEWEGTDTQYF
TGTGCCAGCAGCGAATGGGAGGGGACAGATACGCAGTATTTT
>TRBV9|TRBJ2-5|.|.
CASSVALAPPDETQYF
TGTGCCAGCAGCGTAGCCCTAGCGCCCCCTGATGAGACCCAGTACTTC
>TRBV6-6|TRBJ2-7|TRBD2|.
CASGREISEQYF
TGTGCCAGCGGGCGGGAGATCAGCGAGCAGTACTTC
>TRBV6-5|TRBJ2-7|TRBD2|few
CASSQSSGSSYEQYF
TGTGCCAGCAGTCAATCTAGCGGGAGTTCCTACGAGCAGTACTTC
>TRBV9|TRBJ2-5|.|.
CASSDSGSRQETQYF
TGTGCCAGCAGCGACTCAGGGTCCAGGCAAGAGACCCAGTACTTC
>TRBV7-2|TRBJ2-7|TRBD2|few
CASSQSGVLSEQYF
TGTGCCAGCAGCCAGAGCGGGGTCCTCAGCGAGCAGTACTTC
>TRBV4-2|TRBJ1-3|TRBD1|.
CASSLNRGNSGNTIYF
TGTGCCAGCAGCCTGAACAGGGGAAACTCTGGAAACACCATATATTTT
>TRBV18|TRBJ1-2|TRBD1|few
CASSPGWRGPYGYTF
TGTGCCAGCTCACCGGGATGGAGGGGGCCCTATGGCTACACCTTC
>TRBV2|TRBJ1-2|.|.
CASRETNYGYTF
TGTGCCAGCAGGGAGACTAACTATGGCTACACCTTC
>TRBV7-9|TRBJ2-5|.|.
CASGGETQYF
TGTGCCAGCGGCGGCGAGACCCAGTACTTC
>TRBV5-4|TRBJ2-3|.|.
CASSSLRSTDTQYF
TGTGCCAGCAGCTCACTGAGATCCACAGATACGCAGTATTTT